These T cell receptor beta chains were read from a single sample in a study of blood T cell repertoires in COVID-19. The table came from immunoSEQ multiplex PCR; TCRdb's copy has only in-frame clones and leaves some out. Among around 300,000 clones listed, about 90% were seen once. The sequenced sample was PBMCs or T cells enriched from blood (not recorded which). These receptor sequences come from a woman in her thirties who had recovered from COVID-19. The CDR3 runs from the conserved cysteine through the conserved F or W. The D gene is left open where the match is weak. Not every row has a clone size; where given, it reads once, few, many or a size class.

TRBV7-6,NA,TRBD2,TRBJ2-2,TGTGCCAGCAGCTTAGGAGTAGCGGGAAACACCGGGGAGCTGTTTTTT,CASSLGVAGNTGELFF
TRBV5-5,NA,NA,TRBJ2-7,TGTGCCAGCAGCTTGGCTACAGGGGGAGGGTTTTACGAGCAGTACTTC,CASSLATGGGFYEQYF
TRBV4-2,NA,NA,TRBJ1-2,TGTGCCAGCAGCCACGGTCCGCGGGATTTTCTCTATGGCTACACCTTC,CASSHGPRDFLYGYTF
TRBV7-9,once,TRBD1,TRBJ1-4,TGTGCCAGCAGCTACTCAGGGGGGTTGAGAAATGAAAAACTGTTTTTT,CASSYSGGLRNEKLFF
TRBV10-3,NA,NA,TRBJ1-3,TGTGCCATCAGTGAGAAGGGAGTCCCTGGAAACACCATATATTTT,CAISEKGVPGNTIYF
TRBV28,NA,NA,TRBJ1-5,TGTGCCAGCACTTTCGGGGGAATCGGATACAATCAGCCCCAGCATTTT,CASTFGGIGYNQPQHF
TRBV3-1/TRBV3-2,NA,NA,TRBJ1-2,TGTGCCAGCAGCCAAGCCGACACTGGCTACACCTTC,CASSQADTGYTF
TRBV7-9,few,NA,TRBJ2-7,TGTGCCAGCAGCTCGGAGTCCTACGAGCAGTACTTC,CASSSESYEQYF
TRBV5-1,NA,NA,TRBJ2-7,TGCGCCAGCAGCTTGGGGACAGATTCCTACGAGCAGTACTTC,CASSLGTDSYEQYF
TRBV13,once,TRBD2,TRBJ2-1,TGTGCCAGCAGCTCTATCCTTAGCGGGAGGGCACTTGAGCAGTTCTTC,CASSSILSGRALEQFF
TRBV7-9,once,TRBD1,TRBJ1-1,TGTGCCAGCAGCGGAAGGCCCGGGACAGACCTACTTGAAGCTTTCTTT,CASSGRPGTDLLEAFF
TRBV15,NA,TRBD1,TRBJ2-2,TGTGCCACCAGCAGGGGGACAGTCACCGGGGAGCTGTTTTTT,CATSRGTVTGELFF
TRBV18,NA,TRBD1,TRBJ1-2,TGTGCCAGCTCACCTCAACCGGGACAGGCACTCTATGGCTACACCTTC,CASSPQPGQALYGYTF
TRBV30,NA,NA,TRBJ2-7,TGTGCCTGGAAGTCGCGGAGCCCCTACGAGCAGTACTTC,CAWKSRSPYEQYF
TRBV2,NA,NA,TRBJ1-5,TGTGCCAGCAGTGGGACGACAGAGCTCTATTTT,CASSGTTELYF
TRBV19,once,TRBD1,TRBJ2-7,TGTGCCAGTTCCCGGGACAGGGCCTACGAGCAGTACTTC,CASSRDRAYEQYF
TRBV10-3,NA,TRBD2,TRBJ2-1,TGTGCCATCAGTGTAGCGGGAGGCCGGAGCTCCTACAATGAGCAGTTCTTC,CAISVAGGRSSYNEQFF
TRBV3-1/TRBV3-2,NA,TRBD2,TRBJ2-4,TGTGCCAGCAGCCCGGGACTAGCGGTTGATGTTGGGAACATTCAGTACTTC,CASSPGLAVDVGNIQYF
TRBV28,NA,NA,TRBJ1-1,TGTGCCAGCAGTTGGGCAGGGGAGAACACTGAAGCTTTCTTT,CASSWAGENTEAFF
TRBV10-3,NA,TRBD1,TRBJ1-3,TGTGCCATCAGTGAGTCCCGACAGGGTTCTGGAAACACCATATATTTT,CAISESRQGSGNTIYF
TRBV7-9,NA,NA,TRBJ1-4,TGTGCCAGCAGCTTAGACGGAAGCGGGAATGAAAAACTGTTTTTT,CASSLDGSGNEKLFF
TRBV5-1,NA,TRBD1,TRBJ2-7,TGCGCCAGCCAACCCGGGACAGGGTCCTACGAGCAGTACTTC,CASQPGTGSYEQYF
TRBV7-2,NA,NA,TRBJ1-5,TGTGCCAGCAGCTTAGTTGGGGGGTATAGCAATCAGCCCCAGCATTTT,CASSLVGGYSNQPQHF
TRBV2,NA,NA,TRBJ1-6,TGTGCCAGCATAGGGACATCCCGTTGGAATTCACCCCTCCACTTT,CASIGTSRWNSPLHF
TRBV2,NA,NA,TRBJ1-2,TGTGCCAGCAGTGACCGGGCGGGCTATGGCTACACCTTC,CASSDRAGYGYTF
TRBV9,NA,NA,TRBJ2-5,TGTGCCAGCAGCGTAGTTCCCGGGGAGACCCAGTACTTC,CASSVVPGETQYF
TRBV29-1,NA,NA,TRBJ1-2,TGCAGCGTTCCCTCCTCAGGGAATGGCTACACCTTC,CSVPSSGNGYTF
TRBV5-1,NA,TRBD2,TRBJ2-2,TGCGCCAGCAGCTTGGGCCTAGCGGGAATCGGGGAGCTGTTTTTT,CASSLGLAGIGELFF
TRBV27,NA,NA,TRBJ1-1,TGTGCCAGCACCGCAGAACTGAACACTGAAGCTTTCTTT,CASTAELNTEAFF
TRBV28,NA,NA,TRBJ1-2,TGTGCCAGCAGAGAAAGCGGCATCGTCAGCTACACCTTC,CASRESGIVSYTF
TRBV7-9,NA,TRBD1,TRBJ2-7,TGTGCCAGCAGGGGGGACAGGGACACCTTTTACGAGCAGTACTTC,CASRGDRDTFYEQYF
TRBV5-1,once,NA,TRBJ1-2,TGCGCCAGCAGCTTAGGGTTTGAACAGGACTATGGCTACACCTTC,CASSLGFEQDYGYTF
TRBV18,NA,NA,TRBJ1-1,TGTGCCAGCTCACCTACACAGGGAGGGAGGGCTTTCTTT,CASSPTQGGRAFF
TRBV28,once,TRBD2,TRBJ2-1,TGTGCCAGCAGTTCGGGGACTAGCGGGCTTCACAATGAGCAGTTCTTC,CASSSGTSGLHNEQFF
TRBV27,NA,TRBD2,TRBJ2-5,TGTGCCAGCAGTTGGGGGAGGGCCCTGGAGACCCAGTACTTC,CASSWGRALETQYF
TRBV12-3/TRBV12-4,once,NA,TRBJ1-2,TGTGCCAGTACAGGGAGAGGGAGAGGCTACACCTTC,CASTGRGRGYTF
TRBV4-1,NA,TRBD1,TRBJ1-2,TGCGCCAGCAGCCAGGCTCTACGGGACAGGGTAGATGGCTACACCTTC,CASSQALRDRVDGYTF
TRBV19,NA,NA,TRBJ1-5,TGTGCCAGTAATTGGGGGCACGGAGGTAGTCAGCCCCAGCATTTT,CASNWGHGGSQPQHF
TRBV10-3,NA,NA,TRBJ2-1,TGTGCCATCAGTGAGGACCGGGGAAGGGTGGGTGAGCAGTTCTTC,CAISEDRGRVGEQFF
TRBV3-1/TRBV3-2,NA,TRBD2,TRBJ2-1,TGTGCCAGCAGCCCTCCCGGACTAGCGGGAGGGAGTGAGCAGTTCTTC,CASSPPGLAGGSEQFF
TRBV18,NA,NA,TRBJ2-2,TGTGCCAGCTCACTCGGACTCAACACCGGGGAGCTGTTTTTT,CASSLGLNTGELFF
TRBV25-1,NA,TRBD2,TRBJ2-3,TGTGCCAGCGGATCATTAGCGGGAGGGTCATGGGGCACAGATACGCAGTATTTT,CASGSLAGGSWGTDTQYF
TRBV14,NA,NA,TRBJ2-5,TGTGCCAGCAGCCAAGGGCGCGGGGGCCCGACCCAGTACTTC,CASSQGRGGPTQYF
TRBV19,NA,NA,TRBJ1-1,TGTGCCAGTAGTATCGCCCGCGGTCTGAACACTGAAGCTTTCTTT,CASSIARGLNTEAFF
TRBV5-1,few,NA,TRBJ1-1,TGCGCCAGCAGCGTCGACCCCGACAGGAATCGTGAAGCTTTCTTT,CASSVDPDRNREAFF
TRBV27,NA,TRBD2,TRBJ2-1,TGTGCCAGCAGTTCCCTCAGCGGGGTAAACAATGAGCAGTTCTTC,CASSSLSGVNNEQFF
TRBV15,NA,TRBD1,TRBJ1-2,TGTGCCACCGGGAAATTTAGGGCAGGGGGTCAAACTAACTATGGCTACACCTTC,CATGKFRAGGQTNYGYTF
TRBV28,NA,NA,TRBJ1-2,TGTGCCAGCAGTTTATCTGGCTTGGGCCGTAACTATGGCTACACCTTC,CASSLSGLGRNYGYTF
TRBV29-1,NA,NA,TRBJ1-1,TGCAGCGTTTCGACAGGACTTATCACTGAAGCTTTCTTT,CSVSTGLITEAFF
TRBV21-1,NA,NA,TRBJ1-5,TGTGCCAGCAGCGAACGACAGGGCTGTGGACCCCAGCATTTT,CASSERQGCGPQHF
TRBV5-1,NA,NA,TRBJ1-1,TGCGCCAGCAGCTTCTCTAGCTCGAACACTGAAGCTTTCTTT,CASSFSSSNTEAFF
TRBV7-9,NA,TRBD1,TRBJ2-7,TGTGCCAGCAGCTCAAACATAGGACAGGGGAACAGAGCCTACGAGCAGTACTTC,CASSSNIGQGNRAYEQYF
TRBV30,NA,NA,TRBJ2-5,TGTGCCTGGAGTGTAAGATGGTTTCGGGAGACCCAGTACTTC,CAWSVRWFRETQYF
TRBV7-6,NA,TRBD2,TRBJ2-7,TGTGCCAGCAGCTTGGGAGGGAGCGGGTACGAGCAGTACTTC,CASSLGGSGYEQYF
TRBV11-2,NA,TRBD2,TRBJ2-1,TGTGCCAGCAGCTTAGATTTTAGCGGGAGCAGGGATGAGCAGTTCTTC,CASSLDFSGSRDEQFF